This TCR beta chain was sequenced in a study of blood T cell repertoires in COVID-19 (TCRdb year 2020). Describing the broader study: The collaborator samples originated in the United States, Italy and Spain and spanned the acute and convalescent phases of COVID-19. The dataset comprised deeply sampled blood TCRbeta repertoires from subjects exposed to, actively infected with, or recovered from COVID-19. A de-identified subject ID, COVID-19 status, age in years and sex were almost always included in the sample metadata. Where available, HLA class I and class II types were obtained from metadata supplied by the sample provider rather than from assay-based typing. The material from the prospective study consisted of cDNA or gDNA derived from T cells, B-cell-depleted T cells, or PBMCs. Samples were obtained from the ongoing ImmuneRACE study (first 160 participants) and from 950 to 1,500 subjects provided by 6 global collaborators. The repertoires were released in a freely available public database meant as a resource for research on the immune response to SARS-CoV-2. What the study reported, not specific to this receptor: The quantity of clinical and demographic metadata differed by source and by participant and was supplied without curation.

Participants in the prospective study were enrolled through a virtual design, were aged roughly 18 to 100 years, and lived in roughly 26 United States geographic areas. Cohort assignment in the prospective study relied on participant-reported clinical history from a screening survey and a study questionnaire. Exposed participants had been in contact with someone with a PCR-confirmed or clinician-diagnosed COVID-19 case within 2 weeks of study entry. In the prospective study, mobile phlebotomists collected whole blood, serum and a nasopharyngeal or oropharyngeal swab from each participant. Participants in the prospective study had the option to provide additional blood draws and questionnaires over a 2-month period. Before DNA extraction, blood samples from the prospective study were shipped at room temperature or frozen. The CDR3, from cysteine to phenylalanine, totals 14 residues. Kept here is only the CDR3 DNA, which spans 42 bases and is read in frame from base 1. The germline V gene encodes CDR1 SGHTA and CDR2 FQGNSA. Germline trimming amounts to 1 base on V and 0 bases on J, with 0 as the count of junction bases outside the gene matches.

Turning to this clone: Its antigen is unknown. No much larger clonotype is one base removed from it; base qualities were not supplied.

The immunoSEQ Assay, a bias-controlled multiplex PCR, was used to amplify TCRbeta CDR3 regions from genomic DNA. Processing in the source paper ran as follows. The number of nucleated cells in each sample was estimated from the amplification of reference gene primers within the assay. To quantify the absolute abundance of each unique TCRbeta CDR3 rearrangement, sequence reads were collapsed and filtered. For each sample, productive Simpson clonality was calculated as the square root of Simpson's diversity index across productive rearrangements. Not all clones reach the TCRdb copy of this immuneACCESS table, which keeps in-frame sequences only. Checked studies attribute under half of the gap to unresolved V genes and leave the rest unexplained. Clone size and the V and J calls come from that table; the DNA yielded D and trimming. The sample includes 300,000 to 400,000 clones, with about 85% observed a single time. Under 2% of the sample goes to the ten largest clones.

The sample was PBMCs or T cells enriched from blood (not recorded which). The chain couples TRBV7-2 to TRBJ2-7, with 7 bases aligning to TRBD1. This clonotype originated in a woman in her 30s who had been exposed to COVID-19. The DNA sequence is as follows: TGTGCCAGCAGCTTAGACAGGGGCTCCTACGAGCAGTACTTC. Translated, this gives CASSLDRGSYEQYF. This CDR3, with the reference TRBV7-2 and TRBJ2-7 proteins standing in past its ends, gives the full variable domain GAGVSQSPSNKVTEKGKDVELRCDPISGHTALYWYRQSLGQGLEFLIYFQGNSAPDKSGLPSDRFSAERTGGSVSTLTIQRTQQEDSAVYLCASSLDRGSYEQYFGPGTRLTVT.